A single sample gave rise to the 5 T cell receptor beta chains below, sequenced in a study of blood T cell repertoires in COVID-19. The assay was immunoSEQ multiplex PCR, and TCRdb's table has in-frame clones only and misses some. The repertoire includes 200,000 to 250,000 clones, more than 70% of them detected once, and less than 4% sits in the top ten. The sample was peripheral blood. These receptor sequences come from a woman older than 75 with acute or convalescent COVID-19.

The chain carries TRBV7-2 and TRBJ1-6; D may be TRBD1 (6 bases). The V end lost 5 bases, the J end lost 5 bases, and 10 bases lay between the germline ends. CDR3 length: 14 amino acids. CDR1 and CDR2 from the germline V gene are SGHTA and FQGNSA. CDR3 region: CASSHRTDNSPLHF. The CDR3 DNA is TGTGCCAGCAGCCACCGGACAGATAATTCACCCCTCCACTTT.

This chain uses TRBV19 with TRBJ1-2; D might be TRBD1 (6 bases). Trimming pared 6 bases from V and 3 bases from J, leaving 11 bases between. The CDR3 extends over 13 amino acids. Germline V gene sequence: CDR1 LNHDA, CDR2 SQIVND (reference sequence). The DNA of the CDR3 is TGTGCCAGTAGCCCGGACAGTTACTATGGCTACACCTTC. It codes for CASSPDSYYGYTF.

This chain joins TRBV5-8 and TRBJ1-5, with 8 positions matching TRBD1. The trim removed 4 bases at V and 1 base at J, leaving 7 bases unmatched. Germline V lookup: CDR1 SGHTS, CDR2 YDEGEE. The CDR3 loop spans 16 amino acids. Here the CDR3 DNA reads TGTGCCAGCAGCCTGGGGACAGGTGGAAGCAATCAGCCCCAGCATTTT. It translates to CASSLGTGGSNQPQHF.

The rearrangement joins TRBV15 to TRBJ2-7; D gene uncertain. CDR1 is LNHNV, CDR2 YYDKDF, per germline (reference sequence). The CDR3 is 13 amino acids. The V and J ends lost 1 base and 3 bases respectively, with 7 bases between them. The CDR3 here is CATSRGGFYEQYF. CDR3 nucleotide sequence: TGTGCCACCAGCAGAGGAGGCTTCTACGAGCAGTACTTC.

V usage is TRBV29-1 and J usage is TRBJ2-7; the match to TRBD1 covers 10 bases. V trimming: 6 bases; J trimming: 7 bases; junction bases outside the gene matches: 9. This CDR3 spans 13 amino acids. The germline CDR1 and CDR2 sequences are SQVTM and ANQGSEA. The CDR3 coding sequence is TGCAGCGTGAGGACAGGGGGATTCTATGAGCAGTACTTC. It is translated as CSVRTGGFYEQYF.